This TCR beta chain was captured in a study of T-cell memory formation after mild COVID-19. This clonotype was detected only a few times. Each CDR3 protein gets one entry after TCRdb re-called the 5' RACE reads with MiXCR. The repertoire holds hundreds of thousands of distinct CDR3 sequences, 16% seen once, with 3.5% in the top ten. Looked up from germline, CDR1 is LNHNV and CDR2 is YYDKDF (reference sequence). CDR3 size: 13 residues. Trimming removed 2 bases from V and 6 bases from J; junction bases left unmatched: 0. The receptor was derived from a man between 18 and 35 years old who had mild COVID-19 (a few samples of this study predate the infection). Cell type and time point are not known. The chain links TRBV15 to TRBJ2-3; 9 bases are a match to TRBD2. The sequencing input was PBMCs or a T cell subset sorted from them (not recorded which). The CDR3 region is CATSRSGRDTQYF. For the CDR3, the DNA is TGTGCCACCAGCAGAAGCGGGAGGGATACGCAGTATTTT.